The 27 T cell receptor beta chains below all came from one sample that was sequenced in a study of T cell responses to AZD1222 COVID-19 vaccine. Measured with immunoSEQ multiplex PCR; TCRdb has only the in-frame clones, and not every one. The repertoire holds fewer than 200,000 clones, with 92% as singletons. The sample here was peripheral blood, taken on day 0 of MenACWY control vaccination. These receptors were obtained from an adult in good health.

The V and J genes are TRBV19 and TRBJ1-1, with 8 bases identical to TRBD1. The CDR3 spans 14 residues. Trimming removed 3 bases from V and 10 bases from J; junction bases left unmatched: 10. The V gene's germline CDR1 is LNHDA and CDR2 SQIVND (reference sequence). CDR3 sequence: CASSIPGTGLSAFF. The CDR3 coding sequence is TGTGCCAGTAGTATTCCCGGGACAGGCCTATCAGCTTTCTTT. The full variable domain, its missing parts supplied by reference TRBV19 and TRBJ1-1, is DGGITQSPKYLFRKEGQNVTLSCEQNLNHDAMYWYRQDPGQGLRLIYYSQIVNDFQKGDIAEGYSVSREKKESFPLTVTSAQKNPTAFYLCASSIPGTGLSAFFGQGTRLTVV.

The V and J genes are TRBV4-1 and TRBJ2-1; TRBD2 might be the D (5 bases). The CDR3 runs to 15 residues. CDR1 MGHRA and CDR2 YSYEKL come from the germline V gene. Deletions cut 4 bases from V and 2 bases from J, with 12 bases between. CDR3 DNA sequence: TGCGCCAGCAGCCCCCCAGCGGCCACCTACAATGAGCAGTTCTTC. Protein sequence: CASSPPAATYNEQFF.

This chain uses TRBV30 with TRBJ1-1, with no clear D. CDR3 size: 13 residues. In germline, CDR1 is GTSNPN, CDR2 SVGIG (reference sequence). The germline V and J ends were trimmed by 6 bases and 4 bases, with 15 bases remaining between them. The DNA for the CDR3 is TGTGCCTGCCTCCAAGGGAGGGCCACTGAAGCTTTCTTT. Protein: CACLQGRATEAFF.

This clone was detected once. The chain joins TRBV11-3 to TRBJ2-7, with D hard to call. V was cut by 4 bases and J by 2 bases, with 15 bases left in between. Germline-derived CDR1 and CDR2 are SGHNT and YENEEA. The CDR3 runs to 15 residues. CDR3 sequence reads: CASSSTNPIAYEQYF. The CDR3 DNA follows: TGTGCCAGCAGCTCAACCAACCCAATAGCCTACGAGCAGTACTTC.

The CDR3 region has the DNA TGTGCCACCAGCAGAGATCAAGGGGGACAGGGCAATCAGCCCCAGCATTTT. The encoded protein is CATSRDQGGQGNQPQHF. The chain combines TRBV15 with TRBJ1-5, with 8 bases fitting TRBD1. After removal of 0 bases from V and 2 bases from J, the junction contained 6 bases not matched to a gene. The germline V gene encodes CDR1 LNHNV and CDR2 YYDKDF (reference sequence). The CDR3 is made up of 17 amino acids. Filled out from reference TRBV15 and TRBJ1-5, the complete variable domain reads DAMVIQNPRYQVTQFGKPVTLSCSQTLNHNVMYWYQQKSSQAPKLLFHYYDKDFNNEADTPDNFQSRRPNTSFCFLDIRSPGLGDTAMYLCATSRDQGGQGNQPQHFGDGTRLSIL.

The gene calls are TRBV7-6 and TRBJ2-4; weak D call: TRBD2 (5 bases). Germline CDR1 is SGHVS and CDR2 is FNYEAQ. The V end lost 4 bases, the J end lost 0 bases, and 7 bases lay between the germline ends. The CDR3 loop spans 14 amino acids. The CDR3 is CASSSGLAKNIQYF. CDR3 in DNA: TGTGCCAGCAGCTCTGGACTAGCCAAAAACATTCAGTACTTC.

This chain connects TRBV7-2 to TRBJ1-1; 7 bases align to TRBD1. J gave up 1 base and V 5 bases, and 4 bases lay outside the gene matches. The germline V gene encodes CDR1 SGHTA and CDR2 FQGNSA. The CDR3 runs 14 residues. As DNA, the CDR3 is TGTGCCAGCAGCCCTGGGACAGCGAACACTGAAGCTTTCTTT. It encodes CASSPGTANTEAFF.

The genes are TRBV25-1 and TRBJ2-6, with a possible D match to TRBD1 (6 bases). The CDR3 loop spans 15 amino acids. Trimming left V 8 bases short and J 1 base short, with 12 bases between. Germline-derived CDR1 and CDR2 are MGHDK and SYGVNS. The CDR3 region is CASSEGVSGANVLTF. In nucleotides, the CDR3 is TGTGCCAGCTCTGAGGGGGTGTCTGGGGCCAACGTCCTGACTTTC.

The chain is built from TRBV10-3 and TRBJ2-6; D might be TRBD2 (6 bases). CDR3 length: 17 residues. V was shortened by 6 bases and J by 4 bases, with 19 bases between the two germline ends. Germline assignment: CDR1 ENHRY and CDR2 SYGVKD. CDR3 sequence: CAIRSGVGTMGANVLTF. The CDR3 region has the DNA TGTGCCATCAGGTCGGGGGTAGGGACGATGGGGGCCAACGTCCTGACTTTC.

This clone appeared a single time. For the CDR3, the DNA is TGTGCCAGTAGTATTTGGGGACGATCGAACACTGAAGCTTTCTTT. This encodes CASSIWGRSNTEAFF. The chain uses TRBV19 and TRBJ1-1, with D possibly matching TRBD1 (5 bases). V shed 3 bases and J shed 1 base, with 12 bases lying between them. In germline, CDR1 is LNHDA, CDR2 SQIVND (reference sequence). CDR3 length: 15 amino acids.

This clone appeared a single time. The chain carries TRBV28 and TRBJ1-2; 9 nucleotides agree with TRBD1. V gave up 2 bases and J gave up 1 base; unmatched junction bases: 11. CDR1 and CDR2 from the germline V gene are MDHEN and SYDVKM. This CDR3 contains 18 residues. CDR3 protein: CASSLAGTGFPLNYGYTF. DNA for the CDR3: TGTGCCAGCAGTTTAGCCGGGACAGGGTTTCCTCTTAACTATGGCTACACCTTC.

The chain has TRBV25-1 and TRBJ2-2, with TRBD1 matching over 11 bases. The V and J ends lost 1 base and 0 bases, in that order; junction bases with no gene match: 4. The germline CDR1 and CDR2 sequences are MGHDK and SYGVNS. The CDR3 spans 18 residues. CDR3 in amino acids: CASSEWRTGGANTGELFF. CDR3 DNA sequence: TGTGCCAGCAGTGAATGGAGGACAGGGGGCGCGAACACCGGGGAGCTGTTTTTT.

V usage is TRBV30 and J usage is TRBJ2-7; weak D call: TRBD2 (5 bases). In germline, CDR1 is GTSNPN, CDR2 SVGIG (reference sequence). The CDR3 consists of 15 residues. V was clipped by 0 bases and J by 5 bases, with 17 bases between them. The CDR3 loop is CAWSVLGGFDNEQYF. The CDR3 DNA reads TGTGCCTGGAGTGTACTCGGCGGGTTTGATAACGAGCAGTACTTC.

This chain uses TRBV5-1 with TRBJ1-2; 7 bases align to TRBD1. Germline V gives CDR1 SGHRS, CDR2 YFSETQ. The CDR3 spans 14 residues. The V segment lost 2 bases and the J segment 5 bases; nucleotides outside the gene matches: 6. DNA for the CDR3: TGCGCCAGCAGCTTCCGACAGGGAATGTATGGCTACACCTTC. Its protein product is CASSFRQGMYGYTF. Complete variable domain (other parts from reference TRBV5-1 and TRBJ1-2): KAGVTQTPRYLIKTRGQQVTLSCSPISGHRSVSWYQQTPGQGLQFLFEYFSETQRNKGNFPGRFSGRQFSNSRSEMNVSTLELGDSALYLCASSFRQGMYGYTFGSGTRLTVV.

The chain recombines TRBV7-2 with TRBJ2-7, with D unresolved. CDR1 and CDR2 from the germline V gene are SGHTA and FQGNSA. CDR3 size: 13 residues. Trimming left V 2 bases short and J 5 bases short, with 10 bases between. The CDR3 DNA sequence: TGTGCCAGCAGCTTATTCGGAGAGAACGAGCAGTACTTC. Translation gives CASSLFGENEQYF.

J is TRBJ1-3 and V is TRBV9; D is perhaps TRBD1 (6 bases). Germline values: CDR1 SGDLS, CDR2 YYNGEE. The V end lost 3 bases, the J end lost 0 bases, and 16 bases lay between the germline ends. This CDR3 spans 17 amino acids. Here the CDR3 reads CASSGSQGTSSGNTIYF. The CDR3 DNA sequence: TGTGCCAGCAGCGGCTCACAGGGTACGAGCTCTGGAAACACCATATATTTT.

The chain is built from TRBV6-5 and TRBJ2-7, with 7 bases lining up with TRBD2. Germline loops: CDR1 MNHEY, CDR2 SVGAGI. J lost 5 bases, V lost 6 bases, and 10 bases had no gene match. The CDR3 spans 14 residues. In DNA, the CDR3 is TGTGCCAGCAGGGCTAGCGGTCTTTTGGACGAGCAGTACTTC. Encoded protein: CASRASGLLDEQYF.

The chain recombines TRBV3-1 (or the pseudogene TRBV3-2) with TRBJ1-2; tentative D call: TRBD1 (6 bases). There are 16 residues in the CDR3. Germline V gene data show CDR1 as LGHDT and CDR2 as YNNKEL (reference sequence). V was cut by 4 bases and J by 6 bases, with 21 bases left in between. CDR3: CASSLDGGGPRDGYTF. CDR3 DNA sequence: TGTGCCAGCAGCCTGGACGGAGGGGGACCCCGAGATGGCTACACCTTC.

This chain links TRBV9 with TRBJ2-1; 9 bases fit TRBD2. Germline V gene data show CDR1 as SGDLS and CDR2 as YYNGEE. V shed 4 bases, J shed 5 bases, and the junction held 4 bases outside the gene matches. This CDR3 has 14 amino acids. The DNA for the CDR3 is TGTGCCAGCAGCAGACTAGCGGAGAACAATGAGCAGTTCTTC. This encodes CASSRLAENNEQFF.

This rearrangement joins TRBV5-1 to TRBJ2-3; 9 bases align to TRBD2. Per the germline V gene, CDR1 is SGHRS and CDR2 is YFSETQ. J was trimmed by 0 bases and V by 5 bases; bases with no gene match: 7. The CDR3 runs 16 residues. The CDR3 spells CASSLEREASTDTQYF. The DNA of the CDR3 is TGCGCCAGCAGTCTCGAGCGGGAGGCCAGCACAGATACGCAGTATTTT. Drawing the rest from reference TRBV5-1 and TRBJ2-3, the complete variable domain is KAGVTQTPRYLIKTRGQQVTLSCSPISGHRSVSWYQQTPGQGLQFLFEYFSETQRNKGNFPGRFSGRQFSNSRSEMNVSTLELGDSALYLCASSLEREASTDTQYFGPGTRLTVL.

In its sample, this clone was seen once. The CDR3: CAISEGGETQYF. In DNA form, the CDR3 reads TGTGCCATCAGTGAGGGGGGAGAGACCCAGTACTTC. V is TRBV10-3 and J is TRBJ2-5; D could derive from TRBD1 or TRBD2 (5 bases each). The CDR3 sequence is 12 residues long. Germline CDR1 reads ENHRY; CDR2 reads SYGVKD. Trimming stripped 2 bases from V and 4 bases from J, with 5 bases between.

V usage is TRBV14 and J usage is TRBJ1-1, with unresolved D. The V gene's germline CDR1 is SGHDN and CDR2 FVKESK. CDR3 length equals 15 residues. Trimming removed 1 base at V and 10 bases at J, with 19 bases between. CDR3 sequence (DNA): TGTGCCAGCAGCCAAGCGGCGGGTGGAACCGGTCGAGCTTTCTTT. It yields the protein CASSQAAGGTGRAFF.

The rearrangement uses TRBV28 and TRBJ1-3; possible D gene TRBD1, 5 bases. The CDR3 totals 12 residues. Germline CDR1 and CDR2: MDHEN and SYDVKM. With 5 bases removed from V and 4 bases from J, the gap between germline ends came to 6 bases. CDR3 bases: TGTGCCAGCAGTCACAGGGGAAACACCATATATTTT. Translation: CASSHRGNTIYF.

On this clone itself: Other DNA sequences in the sample encode the same CDR3. The V call is TRBV3-1 (or the pseudogene TRBV3-2), the J call TRBJ2-7; D is undetermined. Germline CDR1 is LGHDT and CDR2 is YNNKEL (reference sequence). V gave up 1 base and J gave up 4 bases, with 2 bases separating them. The length of the CDR3 is 11 residues. The CDR3 sequence is CASSQGYEQYF. The CDR3 bases are TGTGCCAGCAGCCAAGGATACGAGCAGTACTTC.

As DNA, the CDR3 is TGTGCCACCAGTGACGGGACAGGGACGAGTCAGCCCCAGCATTTT. This encodes CATSDGTGTSQPQHF. V gene TRBV24-1 combines with J gene TRBJ1-5; 9 positions match TRBD1. Per the germline V gene, CDR1 is KGHDR and CDR2 is SFDVKD. The CDR3 sequence is 15 residues long. Trimming at V came to 4 bases and at J to 6 bases, leaving 6 bases not matched to a gene.

CDR3 DNA: TGCGCCAGCAGCTTGGTCAAGGAGTATGGCTACACCTTC. This translates into CASSLVKEYGYTF. This sequence joins TRBV5-1 and TRBJ1-2; the D is unclear. The CDR3 extends over 13 amino acids. V lost 0 bases, J lost 5 bases, and 8 bases lay in between. Germline V lookup: CDR1 SGHRS, CDR2 YFSETQ.

About this clone: Other DNA sequences of this sample code for an identical CDR3. The V and J genes are TRBV29-1 and TRBJ1-5, with no clear D. The CDR3 runs to 15 residues. Germline V CDR1 and CDR2: SQVTM, ANQGSEA. Between the trimmed V and J ends, which lost 4 bases and 4 bases, there was a span of 17 bases. CDR3 residues: CSVADGLLGNQPQHF. CDR3 nucleotides: TGCAGCGTTGCGGACGGTCTTTTAGGAAATCAGCCCCAGCATTTT.